The rows below give T cell receptor beta chains drawn from one sample of a study of blood T cell repertoires in COVID-19. Using immunoSEQ multiplex PCR, the repertoire was profiled, and TCRdb retains in-frame clones only, with some absent. The sample lists under 200,000 clones, about four fifths occurring once. Sequencing was done on a sample of peripheral blood. Receptors were obtained from a woman aged 60-75 years with COVID-19, enrolled during active disease. Each CDR3 is given with its conserved first and last residue. Fields, in order: clone size, J gene, V gene, D gene, CDR3 DNA, CDR3 protein. D genes are given only for firm matches. Not all rows give a size; the values are once, few, many and, for expanded clones, a class.

clone_size: .
j_call: TRBJ1-2
v_call: TRBV6-6
d_call: .
cdr3_nt: TGTGCCAGCAGTCCCTCGGGGGGCTACACCTTC
cdr3_aa: CASSPSGGYTF

clone_size: few
j_call: TRBJ2-5
v_call: TRBV5-8
d_call: .
cdr3_nt: TGTGCCAGCAGCAGAGGGACAAACCAAGAGACCCAGTACTTC
cdr3_aa: CASSRGTNQETQYF

clone_size: .
j_call: TRBJ2-2
v_call: TRBV6-4
d_call: TRBD2
cdr3_nt: TGTGCCAGCAGCAGGACTAGCGGGAGGGCCTCTACCGGGGAGCTGTTTTTT
cdr3_aa: CASSRTSGRASTGELFF

clone_size: .
j_call: TRBJ1-2
v_call: TRBV28
d_call: TRBD1
cdr3_nt: TGTGCCAGCTGGGGAAGACAGGGGGCTTCTGGCTACACCTTC
cdr3_aa: CASWGRQGASGYTF

clone_size: .
j_call: TRBJ2-2
v_call: TRBV29-1
d_call: .
cdr3_nt: TGCAGCGTTGCTGTGGGGGGGCCGGCCGGGGAGCTGTTTTTT
cdr3_aa: CSVAVGGPAGELFF

clone_size: few
j_call: TRBJ1-2
v_call: TRBV11-2
d_call: .
cdr3_nt: TGTGCCAGCAGCCCGGCCCGGGGAGAGGGTTATGGCTACACCTTC
cdr3_aa: CASSPARGEGYGYTF

clone_size: .
j_call: TRBJ1-1
v_call: TRBV28
d_call: .
cdr3_nt: TGTGCCAGCAGTTTGGGCAGGGAGAACACTGAAGCTTTCTTT
cdr3_aa: CASSLGRENTEAFF

clone_size: .
j_call: TRBJ1-2
v_call: TRBV19
d_call: TRBD1
cdr3_nt: TGTGCCAGTAGTTTGCCCAGGGGGGCTAACTATGGCTACACCTTC
cdr3_aa: CASSLPRGANYGYTF

clone_size: few
j_call: TRBJ2-2
v_call: TRBV5-1
d_call: .
cdr3_nt: TGCGCCAGCAGCTTATTAAGAGCAAACACCGGGGAGCTGTTTTTT
cdr3_aa: CASSLLRANTGELFF

clone_size: .
j_call: TRBJ1-1
v_call: TRBV9
d_call: TRBD1
cdr3_nt: TGTGCCAGCAGCGCACAGGGGGGCACTGAAGCTTTCTTT
cdr3_aa: CASSAQGGTEAFF